This T cell receptor beta chain was identified in a study of T cell responses to AZD1222 COVID-19 vaccine. Notes on the study in general: The reported proportion of spike-specific TCRs targeting unmutated variant regions was nearly half. Regions 160-218 and 743-854 dominated among vaccine-associated CD4 TCRs spanning spike. All repertoire sampling was performed exclusively after the peak T cell response.

With respect to this clone: Its antigen is unidentified.

This table comes from immunoSEQ multiplex PCR, and its TCRdb copy is limited to in-frame clones, with some not included. The data contain approximately 150,000 clones, around 90% of them singletons. The TCR originated in an adult in good health. The material was peripheral blood, obtained on day 0 of AZD1222 vaccination.

The CDR3 sequence: CASSSGTGLNEQYF. CDR3 sequence (DNA): TGTGCCAGCAGCTCCGGGACAGGGCTCAACGAGCAGTACTTC. The gene calls are TRBV7-9 and TRBJ2-7; 9 nucleotides match TRBD1. V shed 4 bases, J shed 5 bases, and the junction held 6 bases outside the gene matches. Germline V gene lookup returns CDR1 SEHNR and CDR2 FQNEAQ (reference sequence). The CDR3 has 14 residues. Using reference TRBV7-9 and TRBJ2-7 for the parts outside the CDR3, the full variable domain is DTGVSQNPRHKITKRGQNVTFRCDPISEHNRLYWYRQTLGQGPEFLTYFQNEAQLEKSRLLSDRFSAERPKGSFSTLEIQRTEQGDSAMYLCASSSGTGLNEQYFGPGTRLTVT.